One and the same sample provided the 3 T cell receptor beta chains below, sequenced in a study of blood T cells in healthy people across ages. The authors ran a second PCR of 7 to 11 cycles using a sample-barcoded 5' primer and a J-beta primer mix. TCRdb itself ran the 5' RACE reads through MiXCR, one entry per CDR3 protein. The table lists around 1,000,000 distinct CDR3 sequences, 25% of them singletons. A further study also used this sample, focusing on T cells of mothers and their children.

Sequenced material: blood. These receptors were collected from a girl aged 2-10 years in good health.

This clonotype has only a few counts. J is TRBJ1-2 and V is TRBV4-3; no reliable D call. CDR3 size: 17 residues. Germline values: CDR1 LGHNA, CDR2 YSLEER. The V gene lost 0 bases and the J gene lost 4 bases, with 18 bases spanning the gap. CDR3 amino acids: CASSQDLVAVGSYGYTF. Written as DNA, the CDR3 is TGCGCCAGCAGCCAAGATCTAGTAGCAGTTGGTAGCTATGGCTACACCTTC.

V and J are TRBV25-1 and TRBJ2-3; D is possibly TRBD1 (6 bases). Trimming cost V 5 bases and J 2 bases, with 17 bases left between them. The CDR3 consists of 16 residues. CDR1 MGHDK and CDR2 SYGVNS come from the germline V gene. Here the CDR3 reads CASSRRTVNPTDTQYF. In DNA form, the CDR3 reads TGTGCCAGCAGTCGACGGACAGTGAATCCCACAGATACGCAGTATTTT.

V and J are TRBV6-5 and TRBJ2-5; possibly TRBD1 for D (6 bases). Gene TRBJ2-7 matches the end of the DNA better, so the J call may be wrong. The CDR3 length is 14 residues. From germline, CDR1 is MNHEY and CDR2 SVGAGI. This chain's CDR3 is CASSYSKGVYEQYF. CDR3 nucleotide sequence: TGTGCCAGCAGTTACTCGAAGGGGGTCTACGAGCAGTACTTC.